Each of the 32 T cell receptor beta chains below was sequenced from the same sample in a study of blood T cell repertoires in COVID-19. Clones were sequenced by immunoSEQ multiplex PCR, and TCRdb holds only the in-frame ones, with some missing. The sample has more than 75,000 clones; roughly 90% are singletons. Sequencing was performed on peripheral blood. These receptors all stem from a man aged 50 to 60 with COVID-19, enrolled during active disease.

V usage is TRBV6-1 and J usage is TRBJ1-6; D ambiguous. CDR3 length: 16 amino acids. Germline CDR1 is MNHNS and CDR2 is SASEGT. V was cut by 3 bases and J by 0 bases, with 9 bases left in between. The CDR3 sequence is CASSETASSYNSPLHF. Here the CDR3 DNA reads TGTGCCAGCAGTGAGACTGCAAGCTCCTATAATTCACCCCTCCACTTT.

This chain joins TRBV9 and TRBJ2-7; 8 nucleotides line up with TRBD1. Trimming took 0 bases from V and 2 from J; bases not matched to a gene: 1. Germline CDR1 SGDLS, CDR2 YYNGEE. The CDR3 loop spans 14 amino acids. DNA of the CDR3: TGTGCCAGCAGCGTAGAGGACAGGGCCTACGAGCAGTACTTC. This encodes CASSVEDRAYEQYF.

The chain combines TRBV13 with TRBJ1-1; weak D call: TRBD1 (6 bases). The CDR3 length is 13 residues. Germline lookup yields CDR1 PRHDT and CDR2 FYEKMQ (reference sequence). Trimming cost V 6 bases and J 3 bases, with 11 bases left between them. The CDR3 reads CASRGTGYTEAFF. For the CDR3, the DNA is TGTGCCAGCAGGGGTACAGGGTACACTGAAGCTTTCTTT.

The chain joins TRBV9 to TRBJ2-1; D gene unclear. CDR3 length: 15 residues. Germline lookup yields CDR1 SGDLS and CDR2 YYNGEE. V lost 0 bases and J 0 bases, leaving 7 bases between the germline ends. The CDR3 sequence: CASSVDSRSYNEQFF. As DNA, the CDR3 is TGTGCCAGCAGCGTAGATAGCCGCTCCTACAATGAGCAGTTCTTC. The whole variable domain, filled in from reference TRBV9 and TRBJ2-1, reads DSGVTQTPKHLITATGQRVTLRCSPRSGDLSVYWYQQSLDQGLQFLIQYYNGEERAKGNILERFSAQQFPDLHSELNLSSLELGDSALYFCASSVDSRSYNEQFFGPGTRLTVL.

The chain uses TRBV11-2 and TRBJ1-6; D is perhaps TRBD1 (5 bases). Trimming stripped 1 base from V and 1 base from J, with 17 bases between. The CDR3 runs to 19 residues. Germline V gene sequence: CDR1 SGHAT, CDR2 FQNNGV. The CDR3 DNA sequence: TGTGCCAGCAGCTTAGCCTCCCCGGGGGGGAGTTCCTATAATTCACCCCTCCACTTT. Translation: CASSLASPGGSSYNSPLHF.

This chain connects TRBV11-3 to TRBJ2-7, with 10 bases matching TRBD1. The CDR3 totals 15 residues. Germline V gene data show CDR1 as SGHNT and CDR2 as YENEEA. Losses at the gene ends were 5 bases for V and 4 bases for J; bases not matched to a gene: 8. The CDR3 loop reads CASSLDRGPEYEQYF. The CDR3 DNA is TGTGCCAGCAGCCTTGACAGGGGGCCGGAGTACGAGCAGTACTTC. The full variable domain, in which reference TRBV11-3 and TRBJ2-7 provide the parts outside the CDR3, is EAGVVQSPRYKIIEKKQPVAFWCNPISGHNTLYWYLQNLGQGPELLIRYENEEAVDDSQLPKDRFSAERLKGVDSTLKIQPAELGDSAVYLCASSLDRGPEYEQYFGPGTRLTVT.

The CDR3 DNA reads TGTGCCAGCACTTTAACCGCTCGGGGGAATGAGCAGTTCTTC. Translation gives CASTLTARGNEQFF. The rearrangement links TRBV9 to TRBJ2-1; D may be TRBD2 (6 bases). V dropped 6 bases and J dropped 7 bases, with 17 bases sitting between them. This CDR3 is 14 amino acids long. Germline V gene sequence: CDR1 SGDLS, CDR2 YYNGEE. The entire variable domain, with the rest obtained from reference TRBV9 and TRBJ2-1, is as follows: DSGVTQTPKHLITATGQRVTLRCSPRSGDLSVYWYQQSLDQGLQFLIQYYNGEERAKGNILERFSAQQFPDLHSELNLSSLELGDSALYFCASTLTARGNEQFFGPGTRLTVL.

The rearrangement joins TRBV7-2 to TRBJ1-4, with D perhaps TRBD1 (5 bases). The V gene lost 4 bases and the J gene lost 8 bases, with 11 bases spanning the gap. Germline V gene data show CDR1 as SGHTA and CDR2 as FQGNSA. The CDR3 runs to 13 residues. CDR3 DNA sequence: TGTGCCAGCAGCTCCAGACAGATGGAAAAACTGTTTTTT. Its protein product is CASSSRQMEKLFF.

The chain's CDR3 is CASSPVQGYTEAFF. CDR3 nucleotide sequence: TGCGCCAGCAGCCCGGTACAGGGTTACACTGAAGCTTTCTTT. This chain joins TRBV4-1 and TRBJ1-1, with a tentative D call TRBD1 (6 bases). CDR1 MGHRA and CDR2 YSYEKL come from the germline V gene. CDR3 length: 14 amino acids. V was cut by 4 bases and J by 3 bases, with 12 bases left in between.

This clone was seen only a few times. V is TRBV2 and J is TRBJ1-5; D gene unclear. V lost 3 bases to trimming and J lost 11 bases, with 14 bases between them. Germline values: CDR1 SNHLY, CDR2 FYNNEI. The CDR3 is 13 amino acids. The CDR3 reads CASSDPGPGAQHF. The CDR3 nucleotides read TGTGCCAGCAGTGACCCAGGCCCCGGGGCCCAGCATTTT. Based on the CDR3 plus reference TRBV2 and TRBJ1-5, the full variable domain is EPEVTQTPSHQVTQMGQEVILRCVPISNHLYFYWYRQILGQKVEFLVSFYNNEISEKSEIFDDQFSVERPDGSNFTLKIRSTKLEDSAMYFCASSDPGPGAQHFGDGTRLSIL.

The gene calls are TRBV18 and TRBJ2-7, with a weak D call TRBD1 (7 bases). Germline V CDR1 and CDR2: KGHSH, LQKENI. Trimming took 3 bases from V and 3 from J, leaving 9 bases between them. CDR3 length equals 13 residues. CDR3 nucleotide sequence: TGTGCCAGCTCACCGCGGGACAGCTACGAGCAGTACTTC. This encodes CASSPRDSYEQYF.

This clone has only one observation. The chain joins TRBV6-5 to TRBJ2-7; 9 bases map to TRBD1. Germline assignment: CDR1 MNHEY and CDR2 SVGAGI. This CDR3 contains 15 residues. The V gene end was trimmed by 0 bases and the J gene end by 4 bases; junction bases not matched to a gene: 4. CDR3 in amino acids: CASSYSADRGYEQYF. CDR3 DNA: TGTGCCAGCAGTTACTCGGCGGACAGGGGATACGAGCAGTACTTC.

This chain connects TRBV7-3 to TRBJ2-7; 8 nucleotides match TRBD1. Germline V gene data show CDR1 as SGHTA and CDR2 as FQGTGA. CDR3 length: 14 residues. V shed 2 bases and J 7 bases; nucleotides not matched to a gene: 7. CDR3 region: CASSLGRTGGEQYF. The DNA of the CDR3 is TGTGCCAGCAGCTTAGGTCGAACAGGGGGAGAGCAGTACTTC.

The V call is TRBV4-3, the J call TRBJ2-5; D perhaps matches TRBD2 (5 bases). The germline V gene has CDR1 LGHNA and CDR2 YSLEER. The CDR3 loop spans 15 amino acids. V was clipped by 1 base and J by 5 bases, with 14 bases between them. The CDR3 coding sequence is TGCGCCAGCAGCCAAGCAGGCGGGCGGCTGGAGACCCAGTACTTC. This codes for CASSQAGGRLETQYF.

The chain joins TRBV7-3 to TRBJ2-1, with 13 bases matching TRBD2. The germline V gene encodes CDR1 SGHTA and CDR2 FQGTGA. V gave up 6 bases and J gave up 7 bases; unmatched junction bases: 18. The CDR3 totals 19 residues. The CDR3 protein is CASSPGRLAGGQRLNEQFF. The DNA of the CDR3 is TGTGCCAGCAGTCCTGGGCGACTAGCGGGGGGCCAACGATTAAATGAGCAGTTCTTC.

The CDR3 spells CASSYGQGPAEQFF. The CDR3 nucleotides read TGTGCCAGCAGTTACGGGCAGGGGCCGGCCGAGCAGTTCTTC. This sequence joins TRBV6-6 and TRBJ2-1; D may be TRBD1 (6 bases). This CDR3 is 14 amino acids long. V lost 2 bases and J lost 10, with 15 bases in between. Germline V lookup: CDR1 MNHNY, CDR2 SVGAGI (reference sequence).

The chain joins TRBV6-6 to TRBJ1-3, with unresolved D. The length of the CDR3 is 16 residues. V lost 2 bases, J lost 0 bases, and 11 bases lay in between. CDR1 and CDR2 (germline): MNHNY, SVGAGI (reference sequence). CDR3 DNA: TGTGCCAGCAGTTACGTGGGCAGACACTCTGGAAACACCATATATTTT. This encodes CASSYVGRHSGNTIYF.

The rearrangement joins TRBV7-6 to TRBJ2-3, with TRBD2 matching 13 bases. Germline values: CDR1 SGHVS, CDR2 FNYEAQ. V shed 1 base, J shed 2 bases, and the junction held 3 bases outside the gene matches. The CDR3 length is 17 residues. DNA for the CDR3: TGTGCCAGCAGCTTAGTGACTAGCGGGGGGTACACAGATACGCAGTATTTT. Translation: CASSLVTSGGYTDTQYF.

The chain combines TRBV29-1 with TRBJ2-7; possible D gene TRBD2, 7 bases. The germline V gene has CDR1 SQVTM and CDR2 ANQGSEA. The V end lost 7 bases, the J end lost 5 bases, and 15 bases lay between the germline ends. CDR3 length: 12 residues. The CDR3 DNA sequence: TGCAGCGCCTGGGGGGGGGCCCACGAGCAGTACTTC. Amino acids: CSAWGGAHEQYF.

As DNA, the CDR3 is TGTGCCAGCAGCTGGGACAGGGGCAATGAGCAGTTCTTC. As protein: CASSWDRGNEQFF. V is TRBV7-9 and J is TRBJ2-1, with 10 positions matching TRBD1. CDR3 length: 13 amino acids. In germline, CDR1 is SEHNR, CDR2 FQNEAQ (reference sequence). V gave up 4 bases and J gave up 6 bases; unmatched junction bases: 0.

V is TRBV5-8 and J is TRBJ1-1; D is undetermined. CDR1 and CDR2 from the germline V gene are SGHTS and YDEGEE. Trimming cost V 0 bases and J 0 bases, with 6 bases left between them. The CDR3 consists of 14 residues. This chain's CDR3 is CASSLGHVNTEAFF. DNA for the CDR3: TGTGCCAGCAGCTTGGGACACGTGAACACTGAAGCTTTCTTT.

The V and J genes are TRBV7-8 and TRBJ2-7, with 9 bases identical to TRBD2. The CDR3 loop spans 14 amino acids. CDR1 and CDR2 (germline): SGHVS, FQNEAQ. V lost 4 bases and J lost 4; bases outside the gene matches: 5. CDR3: CASSSLAGLYEQYF. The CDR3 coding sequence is TGTGCCAGCAGCTCGCTAGCGGGGCTTTACGAGCAGTACTTC.

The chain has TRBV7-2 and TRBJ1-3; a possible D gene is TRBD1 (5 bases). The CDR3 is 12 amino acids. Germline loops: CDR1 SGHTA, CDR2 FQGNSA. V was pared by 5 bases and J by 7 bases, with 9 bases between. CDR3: CASSRGVNTIYF. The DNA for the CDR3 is TGTGCCAGCAGCCGGGGGGTCAACACCATATATTTT.

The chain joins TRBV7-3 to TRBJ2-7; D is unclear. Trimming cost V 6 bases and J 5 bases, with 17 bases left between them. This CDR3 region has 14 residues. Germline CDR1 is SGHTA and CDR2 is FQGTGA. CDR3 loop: CASSLDSASNEQYF. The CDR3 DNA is TGTGCCAGCAGTTTAGACTCCGCATCGAACGAGCAGTACTTC.

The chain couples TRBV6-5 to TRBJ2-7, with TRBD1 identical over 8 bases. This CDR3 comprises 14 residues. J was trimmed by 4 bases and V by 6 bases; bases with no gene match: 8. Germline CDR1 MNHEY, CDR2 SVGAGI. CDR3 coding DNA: TGTGCCAGCAGGTACGAAGACAGGGGTTACGAGCAGTACTTC. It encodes CASRYEDRGYEQYF.

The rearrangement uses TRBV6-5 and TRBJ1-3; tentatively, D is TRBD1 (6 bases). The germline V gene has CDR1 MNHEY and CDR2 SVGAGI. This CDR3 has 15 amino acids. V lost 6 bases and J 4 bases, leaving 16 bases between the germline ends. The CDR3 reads CASSFTGSKGNTIYF. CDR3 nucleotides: TGTGCCAGCAGCTTTACAGGGTCTAAGGGAAACACCATATATTTT.

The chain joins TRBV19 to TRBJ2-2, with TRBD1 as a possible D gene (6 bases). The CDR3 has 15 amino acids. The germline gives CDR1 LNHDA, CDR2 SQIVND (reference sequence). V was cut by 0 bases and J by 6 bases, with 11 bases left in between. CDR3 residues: CASSIDGQGSGELFF. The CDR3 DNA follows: TGTGCCAGTAGTATAGATGGCCAGGGGTCCGGGGAGCTGTTTTTT.

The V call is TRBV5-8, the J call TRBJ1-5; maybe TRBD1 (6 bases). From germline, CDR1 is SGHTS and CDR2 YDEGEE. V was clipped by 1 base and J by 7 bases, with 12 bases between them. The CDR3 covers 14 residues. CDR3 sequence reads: CASSLKGVRQPQHF. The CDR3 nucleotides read TGTGCCAGCAGCTTGAAGGGGGTGCGCCAGCCCCAGCATTTT.

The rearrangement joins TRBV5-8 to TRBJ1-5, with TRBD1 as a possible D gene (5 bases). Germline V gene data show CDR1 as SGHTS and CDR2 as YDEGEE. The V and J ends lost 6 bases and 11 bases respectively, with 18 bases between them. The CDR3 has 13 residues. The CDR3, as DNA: TGTGCCAGCATTGGGACCCCGGGGGGGGCCCAGCATTTT. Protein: CASIGTPGGAQHF.

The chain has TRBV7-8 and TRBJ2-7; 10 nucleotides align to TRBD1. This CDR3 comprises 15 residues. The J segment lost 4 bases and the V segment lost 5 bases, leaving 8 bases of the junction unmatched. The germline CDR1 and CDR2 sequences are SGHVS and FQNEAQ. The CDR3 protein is CASSARQGARYEQYF. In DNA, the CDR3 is TGTGCCAGCAGCGCAAGACAGGGGGCGAGGTACGAGCAGTACTTC. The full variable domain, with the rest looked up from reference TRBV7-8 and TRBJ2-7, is GAGVSQSPRYKVAKRGQDVALRCDPISGHVSLFWYQQALGQGPEFLTYFQNEAQLDKSGLPSDRFFAERPEGSVSTLKIQRTQQEDSAVYLCASSARQGARYEQYFGPGTRLTVT.

The CDR3 is CSASPVNYGYTF. CDR3 nucleotides: TGCAGTGCTAGTCCAGTAAACTATGGCTACACCTTC. The chain recombines TRBV20-1 with TRBJ1-2; D remains unclear. The CDR3 has 12 residues. CDR1 is DFQATT and CDR2 is SNEGSKA in the germline V gene (reference sequence). Between the trimmed V and J ends, which lost 3 bases and 2 bases, there was a span of 7 bases.

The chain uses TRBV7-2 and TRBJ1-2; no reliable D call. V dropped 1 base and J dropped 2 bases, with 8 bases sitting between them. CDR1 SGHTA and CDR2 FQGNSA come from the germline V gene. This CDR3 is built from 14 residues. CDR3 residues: CASSLGGRNYGYTF. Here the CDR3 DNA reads TGTGCCAGCAGCTTAGGCGGCAGAAACTATGGCTACACCTTC. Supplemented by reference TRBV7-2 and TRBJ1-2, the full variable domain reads GAGVSQSPSNKVTEKGKDVELRCDPISGHTALYWYRQSLGQGLEFLIYFQGNSAPDKSGLPSDRFSAERTGGSVSTLTIQRTQQEDSAVYLCASSLGGRNYGYTFGSGTRLTVV.